The subject of this entry is one T cell receptor beta chain. Its cognate antigen is unknown. The sample originates from a study of T-cell reconstitution after alpha-beta-depleted transplantation in children. Study-level points and caveats: T cells produced anew were the main source of T-cell counts and diversity one year after transplant. Alpha-beta T cells present about two months after transplant were reported to originate from several hundred expanded graft clones.

TCRbeta library construction was performed incorporating unique molecular identifiers. MiXCR was run by TCRdb on the PCR reads, yielding one entry per CDR3 protein. The table has almost 600,000 distinct CDR3 sequences, roughly 30% seen once. The CDR3 extends over 14 amino acids. From germline, CDR1 is SQVTM and CDR2 ANQGSEA. V was trimmed by 3 bases and J by 3 bases, leaving 12 bases between them. This sequence joins TRBV29-1 and TRBJ2-1; D uncertain. This sequence was found in a boy under two years old with Wiskott-Aldrich syndrome, due to receive a stem cell transplant. Sequencing was performed on PBMCs, taken before TCRalphabeta/CD19-depleted stem cell transplant. Here the CDR3 DNA reads TGCAGCGTTGAGCCGAGTCTTGGCTACAATGAGCAGTTCTTC. Its translation is CSVEPSLGYNEQFF.